This T cell receptor beta chain was identified during a study of CD8+ T cells in alopecia areata. The overall study: Tofacitinib therapy took 6 to 18 months; 6 months off drug came after.

RNA was isolated and reverse transcribed to cDNA, the sequencing template. TCRdb's table, derived via immunoSEQ multiplex PCR, lists solely in-frame clones and lacks some. Among about 170,000 clones, about 70% were seen once, and the ten largest hold 11%. Per germline, CDR1 MGHRA and CDR2 YSYEKL. CDR3 size: 15 residues. Trimming at V came to 6 bases and at J to 3 bases, leaving 5 bases not matched to a gene. The source material was CD8+ T cells sorted from blood, sampled at week 0. This clonotype was obtained from a human donor with alopecia areata. The V and J genes are TRBV4-1 and TRBJ2-1; 10 bases fit TRBD2. CDR3: CASRALAGDYNEQFF. In DNA form, the CDR3 reads TGCGCCAGCAGGGCTCTAGCGGGGGACTACAATGAGCAGTTCTTC.